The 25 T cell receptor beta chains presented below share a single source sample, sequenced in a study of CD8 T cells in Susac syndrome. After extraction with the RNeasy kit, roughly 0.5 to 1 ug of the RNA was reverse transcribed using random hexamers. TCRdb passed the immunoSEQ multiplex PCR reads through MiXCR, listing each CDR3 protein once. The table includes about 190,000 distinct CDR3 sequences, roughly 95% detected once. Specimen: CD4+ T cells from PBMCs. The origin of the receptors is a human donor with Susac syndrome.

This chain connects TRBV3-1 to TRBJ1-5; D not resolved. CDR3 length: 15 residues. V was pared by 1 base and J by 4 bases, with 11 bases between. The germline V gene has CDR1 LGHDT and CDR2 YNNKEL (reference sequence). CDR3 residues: CASSQVIGSNQPQHF. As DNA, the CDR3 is TGTGCCAGCAGCCAAGTAATCGGGTCGAATCAGCCCCAGCATTTT.

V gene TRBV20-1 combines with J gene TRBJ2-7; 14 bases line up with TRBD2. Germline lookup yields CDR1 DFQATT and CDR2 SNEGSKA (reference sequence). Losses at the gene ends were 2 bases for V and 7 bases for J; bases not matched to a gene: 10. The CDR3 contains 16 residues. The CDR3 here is CSARSGLAGVAGEQYF. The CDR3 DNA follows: TGCAGTGCTAGATCGGGACTAGCGGGGGTAGCAGGGGAGCAGTACTTC.

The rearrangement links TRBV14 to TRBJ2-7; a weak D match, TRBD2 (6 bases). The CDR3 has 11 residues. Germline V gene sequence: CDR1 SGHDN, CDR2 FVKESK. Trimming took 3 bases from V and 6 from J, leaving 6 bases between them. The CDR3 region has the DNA TGTGCCAGCAGCCACGGGGGCGAGCAGTACTTC. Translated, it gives CASSHGGEQYF. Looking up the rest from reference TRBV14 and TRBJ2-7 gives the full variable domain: EAGVTQFPSHSVIEKGQTVTLRCDPISGHDNLYWYRRVMGKEIKFLLHFVKESKQDESGMPNNRFLAERTGGTYSTLKVQPAELEDSGVYFCASSHGGEQYFGPGTRLTVT.

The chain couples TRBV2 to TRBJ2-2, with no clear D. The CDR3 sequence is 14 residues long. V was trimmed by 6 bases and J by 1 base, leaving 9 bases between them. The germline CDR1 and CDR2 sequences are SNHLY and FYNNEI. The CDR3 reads CASRQEGNTGELFF. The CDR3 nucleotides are TGTGCCAGCAGGCAGGAAGGGAACACCGGGGAGCTGTTTTTT.

The CDR3 sequence: CAWSSRAGGTSSYNEQFF. CDR3 DNA: TGTGCCTGGAGTTCAAGAGCGGGGGGGACCAGCTCCTACAATGAGCAGTTCTTC. This chain links TRBV30 with TRBJ2-1; the match to TRBD2 covers 10 bases. The germline V gene encodes CDR1 GTSNPN and CDR2 SVGIG (reference sequence). The trim removed 2 bases at V and 0 bases at J, leaving 10 bases unmatched. The CDR3 has 18 residues. The variable domain in full, completed from reference TRBV30 and TRBJ2-1, reads SQTIHQWPATLVQPVGSPLSLECTVEGTSNPNLYWYRQAAGRGLQLLFYSVGIGQISSEVPQNLSASRPQDRQFILSSKKLLLSDSGFYLCAWSSRAGGTSSYNEQFFGPGTRLTVL.

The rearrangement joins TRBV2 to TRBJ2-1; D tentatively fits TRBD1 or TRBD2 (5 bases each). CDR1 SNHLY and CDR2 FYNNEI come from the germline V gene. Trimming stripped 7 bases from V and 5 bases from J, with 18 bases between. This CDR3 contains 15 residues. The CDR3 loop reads CASTSLGTENNEQFF. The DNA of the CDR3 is TGTGCCAGCACCTCCCTCGGGACCGAAAACAATGAGCAGTTCTTC.

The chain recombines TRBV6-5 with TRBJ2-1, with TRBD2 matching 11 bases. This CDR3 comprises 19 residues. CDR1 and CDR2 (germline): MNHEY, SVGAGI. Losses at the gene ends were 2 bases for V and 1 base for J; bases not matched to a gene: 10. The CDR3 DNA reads TGTGCCAGCAGTTACCCCATGCCTGGACTAGCGGGTTCCTACAATGAGCAGTTCTTC. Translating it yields CASSYPMPGLAGSYNEQFF.

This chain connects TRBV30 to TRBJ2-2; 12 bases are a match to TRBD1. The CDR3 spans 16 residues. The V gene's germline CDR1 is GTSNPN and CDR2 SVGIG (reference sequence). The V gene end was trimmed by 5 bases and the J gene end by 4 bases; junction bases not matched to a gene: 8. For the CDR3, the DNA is TGTGCCTGGTCCCGGGACAGGGGGCTTACCACCGGGGAGCTGTTTTTT. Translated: CAWSRDRGLTTGELFF.

The CDR3, as DNA: TGTGCCAGCAGCTTTGGTCTCCATCAAGAGACCCAGTACTTC. Protein: CASSFGLHQETQYF. The V call is TRBV7-7, the J call TRBJ2-5, with D hard to call. The CDR3 covers 14 residues. Trimming cost V 3 bases and J 2 bases, with 10 bases left between them. CDR1 SSHAT and CDR2 FNYEAQ come from the germline V gene (reference sequence).

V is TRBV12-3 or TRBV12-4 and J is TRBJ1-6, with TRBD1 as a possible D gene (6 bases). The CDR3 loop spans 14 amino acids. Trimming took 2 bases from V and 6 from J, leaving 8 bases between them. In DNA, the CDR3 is TGTGCCAGCAGTTTAACACAGGGTAATTCACCCCTCCACTTT. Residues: CASSLTQGNSPLHF.

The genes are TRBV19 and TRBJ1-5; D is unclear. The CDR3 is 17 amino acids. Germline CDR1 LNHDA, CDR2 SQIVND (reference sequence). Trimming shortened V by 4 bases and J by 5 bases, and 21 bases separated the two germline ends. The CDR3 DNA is TGTGCCAGTAGTAATGTGCGGAGTGTAGCGATCCATCAGCCCCAGCATTTT. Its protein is CASSNVRSVAIHQPQHF.

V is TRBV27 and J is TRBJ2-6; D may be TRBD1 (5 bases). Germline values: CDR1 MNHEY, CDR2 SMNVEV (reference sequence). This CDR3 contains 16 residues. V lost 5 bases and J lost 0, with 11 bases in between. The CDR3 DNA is TGTGCCAGCAGTCCCAGACAGAACTCTGGGGCCAACGTCCTGACTTTC. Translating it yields CASSPRQNSGANVLTF.

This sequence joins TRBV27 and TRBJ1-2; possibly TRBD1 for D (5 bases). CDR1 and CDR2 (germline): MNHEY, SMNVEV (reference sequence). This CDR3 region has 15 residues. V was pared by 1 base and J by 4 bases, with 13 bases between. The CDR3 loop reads CASSLFGGGGYGYTF. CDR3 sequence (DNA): TGTGCCAGCAGTTTATTTGGAGGCGGGGGCTATGGCTACACCTTC.

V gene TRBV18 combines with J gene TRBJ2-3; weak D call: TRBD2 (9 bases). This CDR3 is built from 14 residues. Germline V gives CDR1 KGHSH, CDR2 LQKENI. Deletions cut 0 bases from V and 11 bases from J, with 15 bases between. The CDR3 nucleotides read TGTGCCAGCTCACCACCGGCGGGGGGGACAGGGCAGTATTTT. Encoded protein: CASSPPAGGTGQYF.

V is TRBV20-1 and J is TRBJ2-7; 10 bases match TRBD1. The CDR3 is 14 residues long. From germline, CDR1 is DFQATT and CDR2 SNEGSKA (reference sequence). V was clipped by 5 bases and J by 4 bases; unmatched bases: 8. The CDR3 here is CSAPPGTGVYEQYF. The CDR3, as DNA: TGCAGTGCTCCCCCCGGGACAGGGGTGTACGAGCAGTACTTC.

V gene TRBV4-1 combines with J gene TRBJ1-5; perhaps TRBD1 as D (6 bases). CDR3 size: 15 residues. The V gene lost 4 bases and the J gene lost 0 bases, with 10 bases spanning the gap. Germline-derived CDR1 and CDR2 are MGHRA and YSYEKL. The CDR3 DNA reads TGCGCCAGCAGCCCGGACAGTAATAGCAATCAGCCCCAGCATTTT. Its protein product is CASSPDSNSNQPQHF.

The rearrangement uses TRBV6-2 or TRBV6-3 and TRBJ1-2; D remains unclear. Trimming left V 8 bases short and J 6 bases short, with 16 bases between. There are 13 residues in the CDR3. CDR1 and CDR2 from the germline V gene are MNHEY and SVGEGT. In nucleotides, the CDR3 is TGTGCCAGCCGGGATGCGGGGTTTCATGGCTACACCTTC. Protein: CASRDAGFHGYTF.

As DNA, the CDR3 is TGTGCCAGCAGCCAAGGACTCCCGGGACTGAGCCAAGAGACCCAGTACTTC. The encoded protein is CASSQGLPGLSQETQYF. The gene calls are TRBV3-1 and TRBJ2-5; D is possibly TRBD2 (6 bases). Germline loops: CDR1 LGHDT, CDR2 YNNKEL (reference sequence). V lost 1 base and J lost 1, with 16 bases in between. The CDR3 extends over 17 amino acids.

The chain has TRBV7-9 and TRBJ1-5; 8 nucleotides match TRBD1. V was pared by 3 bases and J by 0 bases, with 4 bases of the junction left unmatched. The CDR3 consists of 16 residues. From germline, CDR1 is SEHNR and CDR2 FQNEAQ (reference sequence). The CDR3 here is CASSFYRGNSNQPQHF. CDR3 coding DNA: TGTGCCAGCAGCTTCTACAGGGGGAATAGCAATCAGCCCCAGCATTTT.

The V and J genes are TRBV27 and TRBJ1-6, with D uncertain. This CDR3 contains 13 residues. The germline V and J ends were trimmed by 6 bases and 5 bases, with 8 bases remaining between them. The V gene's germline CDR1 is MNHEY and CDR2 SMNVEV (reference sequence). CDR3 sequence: CASRGNNNSPLHF. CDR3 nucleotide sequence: TGTGCCAGCAGAGGGAACAATAATTCACCCCTCCACTTT.

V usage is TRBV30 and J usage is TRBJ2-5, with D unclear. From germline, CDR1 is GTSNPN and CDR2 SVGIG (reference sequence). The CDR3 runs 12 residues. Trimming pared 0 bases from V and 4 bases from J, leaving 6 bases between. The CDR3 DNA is TGTGCCTGGAGTGTGGCAGGAGAGACCCAGTACTTC. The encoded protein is CAWSVAGETQYF.

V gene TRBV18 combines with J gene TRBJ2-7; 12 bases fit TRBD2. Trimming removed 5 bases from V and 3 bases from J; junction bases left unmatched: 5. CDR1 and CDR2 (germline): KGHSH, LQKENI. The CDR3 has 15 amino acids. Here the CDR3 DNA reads TGTGCCAGCTCAACTAGCGGGGGGCCCCACTACGAGCAGTACTTC. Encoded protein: CASSTSGGPHYEQYF.

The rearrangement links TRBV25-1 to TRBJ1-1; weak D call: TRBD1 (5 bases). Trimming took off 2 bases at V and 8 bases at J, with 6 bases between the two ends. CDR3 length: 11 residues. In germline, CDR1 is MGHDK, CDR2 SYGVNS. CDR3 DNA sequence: TGTGCCAGCAGTGAACGGGGCGAAGCTTTCTTT. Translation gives CASSERGEAFF.

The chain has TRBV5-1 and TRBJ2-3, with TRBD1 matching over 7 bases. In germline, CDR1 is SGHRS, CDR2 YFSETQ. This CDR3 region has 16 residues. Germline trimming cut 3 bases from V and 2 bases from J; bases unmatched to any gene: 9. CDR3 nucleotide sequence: TGCGCCAGCAGCTCGCGTGGGACAGCACCCACAGATACGCAGTATTTT. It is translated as CASSSRGTAPTDTQYF.

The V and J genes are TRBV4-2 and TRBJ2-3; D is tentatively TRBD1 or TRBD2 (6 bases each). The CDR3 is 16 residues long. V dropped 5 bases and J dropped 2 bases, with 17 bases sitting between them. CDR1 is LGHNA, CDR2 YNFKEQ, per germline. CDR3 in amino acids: CASSGLGGGPTDTQYF. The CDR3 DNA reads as TGTGCCAGCAGCGGACTTGGAGGGGGGCCCACAGATACGCAGTATTTT.